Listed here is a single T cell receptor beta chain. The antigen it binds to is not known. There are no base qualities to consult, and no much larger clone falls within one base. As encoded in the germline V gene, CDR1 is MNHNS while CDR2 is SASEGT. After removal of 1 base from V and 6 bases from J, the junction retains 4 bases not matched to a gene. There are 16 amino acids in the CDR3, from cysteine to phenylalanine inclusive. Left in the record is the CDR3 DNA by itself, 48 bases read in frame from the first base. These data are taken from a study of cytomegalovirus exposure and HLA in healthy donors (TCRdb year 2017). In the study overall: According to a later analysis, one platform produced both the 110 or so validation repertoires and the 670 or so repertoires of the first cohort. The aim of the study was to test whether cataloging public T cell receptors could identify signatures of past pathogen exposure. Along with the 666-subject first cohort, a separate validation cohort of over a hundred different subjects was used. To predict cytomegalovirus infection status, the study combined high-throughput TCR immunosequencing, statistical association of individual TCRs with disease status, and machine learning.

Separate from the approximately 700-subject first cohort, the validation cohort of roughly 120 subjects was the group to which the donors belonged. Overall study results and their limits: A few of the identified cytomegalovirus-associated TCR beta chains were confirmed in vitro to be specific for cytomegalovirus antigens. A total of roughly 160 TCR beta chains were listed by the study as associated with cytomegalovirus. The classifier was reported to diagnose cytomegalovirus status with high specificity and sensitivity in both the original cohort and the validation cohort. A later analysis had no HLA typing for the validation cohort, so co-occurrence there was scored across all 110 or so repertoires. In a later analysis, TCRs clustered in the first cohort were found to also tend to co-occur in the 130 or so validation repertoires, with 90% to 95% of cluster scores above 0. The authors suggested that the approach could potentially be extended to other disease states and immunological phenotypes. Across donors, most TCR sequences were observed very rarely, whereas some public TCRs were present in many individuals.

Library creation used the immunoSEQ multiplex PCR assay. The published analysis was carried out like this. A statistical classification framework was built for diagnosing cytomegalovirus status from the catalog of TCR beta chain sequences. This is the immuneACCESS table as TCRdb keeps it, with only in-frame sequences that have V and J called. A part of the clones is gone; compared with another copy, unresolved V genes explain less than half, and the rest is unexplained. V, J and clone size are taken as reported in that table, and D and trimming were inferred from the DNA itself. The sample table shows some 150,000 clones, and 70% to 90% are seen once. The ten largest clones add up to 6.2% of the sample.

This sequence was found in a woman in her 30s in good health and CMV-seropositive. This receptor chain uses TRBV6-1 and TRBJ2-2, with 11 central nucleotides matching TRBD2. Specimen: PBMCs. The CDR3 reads CASSEVLAGEPGELFF. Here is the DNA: TGTGCCAGCAGTGAAGTACTAGCGGGAGAACCCGGGGAGCTGTTTTTT.